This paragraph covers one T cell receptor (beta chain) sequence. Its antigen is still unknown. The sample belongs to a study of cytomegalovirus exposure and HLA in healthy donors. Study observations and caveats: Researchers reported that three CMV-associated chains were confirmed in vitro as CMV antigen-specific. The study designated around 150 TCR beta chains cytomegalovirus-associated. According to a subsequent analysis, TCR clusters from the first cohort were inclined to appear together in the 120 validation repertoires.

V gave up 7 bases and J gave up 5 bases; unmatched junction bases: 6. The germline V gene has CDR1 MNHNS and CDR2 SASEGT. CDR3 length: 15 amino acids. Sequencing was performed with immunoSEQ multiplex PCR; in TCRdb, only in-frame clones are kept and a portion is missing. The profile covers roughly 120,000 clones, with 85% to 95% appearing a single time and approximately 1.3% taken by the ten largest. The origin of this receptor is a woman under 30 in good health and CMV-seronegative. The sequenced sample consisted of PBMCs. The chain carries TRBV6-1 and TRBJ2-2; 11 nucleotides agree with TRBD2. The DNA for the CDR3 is TGTGCCAGCACACTAGCGGGGGTGGGTACCGGGGAGCTGTTTTTT. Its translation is CASTLAGVGTGELFF.